Listed below are T cell receptor beta chains from one sample, sequenced in a study of blood T cell repertoires in COVID-19. Assay: immunoSEQ multiplex PCR; the TCRdb copy retains only in-frame clones and omits some. This table has about 300,000 clones, approximately 90% appearing once. Sequencing was done on a sample of peripheral blood. The source is a woman aged 30 to 39 who had recovered from COVID-19. CDR3s include the opening cysteine and the closing phenylalanine or tryptophan. Fields, in order: J gene, clone size, V gene, D gene, CDR3 protein, CDR3 DNA. The D gene is left open where the match is weak. Clone size is given for some rows only: seen once, a few or many times, or a class if the clone is expanded.

J: TRBJ2-7; size: NA; V: TRBV5-4; D: TRBD1; CDR3: CASSTAGTGPYEQYF; DNA: TGTGCCAGCAGCACCGCCGGGACAGGGCCATACGAGCAGTACTTC
J: TRBJ1-2; size: NA; V: TRBV4-2; D: NA; CDR3: CASSQELPGRGYTF; DNA: TGTGCCAGCAGCCAAGAATTACCAGGGCGAGGCTACACCTTC
J: TRBJ2-5; size: NA; V: TRBV4-3; D: TRBD2; CDR3: CASSPLAGEQETQYF; DNA: TGCGCCAGCAGCCCCTTAGCGGGGGAGCAAGAGACCCAGTACTTC
J: TRBJ2-7; size: few; V: TRBV19; D: TRBD1; CDR3: CASHTDRAHEQYF; DNA: TGTGCCAGCCACACCGACAGGGCCCACGAGCAGTACTTC
J: TRBJ2-5; size: NA; V: TRBV5-1; D: NA; CDR3: CASSLDRARETQYF; DNA: TGCGCCAGCAGCTTGGACAGGGCGAGGGAGACCCAGTACTTC
J: TRBJ1-1; size: NA; V: TRBV19; D: TRBD1; CDR3: CASRIRTGEDSEAFF; DNA: TGTGCCAGTAGAATCCGGACAGGGGAGGATTCTGAAGCTTTCTTT
J: TRBJ2-2; size: NA; V: TRBV3-1/TRBV3-2; D: NA; CDR3: CASRPRDRQWSGELFF; DNA: TGTGCCAGCAGACCCCGGGATCGGCAATGGTCCGGGGAGCTGTTTTTT
J: TRBJ1-4; size: NA; V: TRBV18; D: NA; CDR3: CASSPPGDNEKLFF; DNA: TGTGCCAGCTCACCTCCCGGGGATAATGAAAAACTGTTTTTT
J: TRBJ2-2; size: NA; V: TRBV20-1; D: TRBD1; CDR3: CSASLGQGAYGELFF; DNA: TGCAGTGCTAGTTTGGGACAGGGGGCATATGGGGAGCTGTTTTTT
J: TRBJ2-7; size: NA; V: TRBV12-3/TRBV12-4; D: NA; CDR3: CASSWGHNYEQYF; DNA: TGTGCCAGCAGTTGGGGACACAACTACGAGCAGTACTTC
J: TRBJ1-2; size: NA; V: TRBV18; D: TRBD1; CDR3: CASSPQDRGPSGYTF; DNA: TGTGCCAGCTCACCCCAGGACAGGGGGCCGTCTGGCTACACCTTC
J: TRBJ1-1; size: NA; V: TRBV5-1; D: TRBD1; CDR3: CASSSEQGTEAFF; DNA: TGCGCCAGCAGCTCTGAACAGGGGACTGAAGCTTTCTTT